Below, 27 T cell receptor beta chains from the same sample are listed, as sequenced in a study of blood T cells in healthy people across ages. A J-beta primer mix and a sample-barcoded 5' primer were used in a second PCR of roughly 7 to 12 cycles. MiXCR, run by TCRdb on the 5' RACE reads, gives a single entry per CDR3 protein. Counted here are around 690,000 distinct CDR3 sequences, approximately 50% occurring once; the ten biggest clones make up over 30%. The sample taken for sequencing was blood. Every receptor here comes from a man aged 55 to 69 in good health.

The chain is built from TRBV10-1 and TRBJ2-4; possible D gene TRBD1, 6 bases. CDR1 is WNHNN and CDR2 is SYGVQD in the germline V gene (reference sequence). This CDR3 is 14 amino acids long. V lost 0 bases and J 8 bases, leaving 11 bases between the germline ends. The chain's CDR3 is CASSESRGLYIQYF. CDR3 DNA sequence: TGCGCCAGCAGTGAGTCCAGGGGCCTATACATTCAGTACTTC.

The chain uses TRBV12-3 or TRBV12-4 and TRBJ2-5; 7 bases align to TRBD2. V was clipped by 0 bases and J by 4 bases; unmatched bases: 5. The CDR3 contains 15 residues. The CDR3 spells CASSLAGGLVETQYF. CDR3 DNA sequence: TGTGCCAGCAGTTTAGCGGGGGGGTTGGTAGAGACCCAGTACTTC.

The CDR3 region is CASSPTGVGETQFF. CDR3 DNA sequence: TGTGCCAGCAGCCCAACAGGGGTCGGGGAGACCCAGTTCTTC. The rearrangement uses TRBV7-2 and TRBJ2-1, with TRBD1 matching over 7 bases. Looked up from germline, CDR1 is SGHTA and CDR2 is FQGNSA. J lost 13 bases, V lost 5 bases, and 14 bases had no gene match. The CDR3 extends over 14 amino acids.

This chain uses TRBV7-2 with TRBJ2-5; D unresolved. The last part of the DNA fits TRBJ2-7 better; the J call may be wrong. The germline V gene encodes CDR1 SGHTA and CDR2 FQGNSA. CDR3 length: 12 residues. The chain's CDR3 is CASSLYGSEQYF. CDR3 sequence (DNA): TGTGCCAGCAGCTTATATGGGTCCGAGCAGTACTTC.

V usage is TRBV6-6 and J usage is TRBJ2-1, with D tentatively TRBD1 or TRBD2 (5 bases each). The V gene lost 3 bases and the J gene lost 8 bases, with 14 bases spanning the gap. Looked up from germline, CDR1 is MNHNY and CDR2 is SVGAGI (reference sequence). The CDR3 is made up of 14 amino acids. The CDR3 DNA follows: TGTGCCAGCAGTTATGGTTCCCGGGGCGATGAGCAGTTCTTC. Translating it yields CASSYGSRGDEQFF.

Only a few counts were recorded for this clonotype. The chain links TRBV5-1 to TRBJ2-1; TRBD2 matches at 7 bases. The trim removed 1 base at V and 10 bases at J, leaving 8 bases unmatched. The germline CDR1 and CDR2 sequences are SGHRS and YFSETQ. The CDR3 runs 14 residues. The CDR3 is CASSLRDYNGEQFF. For the CDR3, the DNA is TGCGCCAGCAGCTTGAGGGACTACAATGGCGAGCAGTTCTTC.

V is TRBV11-2 and J is TRBJ2-5; TRBD2 aligns across 10 bases. Looked up from germline, CDR1 is SGHAT and CDR2 is FQNNGV. This CDR3 has 15 amino acids. V gave up 1 base and J gave up 5 bases; unmatched junction bases: 4. CDR3 sequence: CASSLGTSGMETQYF. CDR3 nucleotides: TGTGCCAGCAGCTTAGGGACTAGCGGTATGGAGACCCAGTACTTC.

This clonotype showed up just once. The V and J genes are TRBV10-1 and TRBJ2-7; 8 nucleotides align to TRBD2. This CDR3 has 14 residues. V lost 5 bases to trimming and J lost 6 bases; unmatched junction nucleotides: 9. Germline V gene sequence: CDR1 WNHNN, CDR2 SYGVQD (reference sequence). CDR3 in DNA: TGCGCCAGCAGTTCCTCCGGGACTAGTAGCGAGCAGTACTTC. Protein sequence: CASSSSGTSSEQYF.

J is TRBJ2-5 and V is TRBV9; 8 nucleotides line up with TRBD1. Matching the DNA end better, TRBJ2-7 makes the J call doubtful. The CDR3 sequence is 16 residues long. Germline V gene data show CDR1 as SGDLS and CDR2 as YYNGEE. CDR3 DNA: TGTGCCAGCAGCCTGGGTCAGGGGGCAGGGTCCTACGAGCAGTACTTC. It codes for CASSLGQGAGSYEQYF.

This clonotype was detected a few times. The chain combines TRBV5-1 with TRBJ2-5, with TRBD2 matching 8 bases. Germline V gene lookup returns CDR1 SGHRS and CDR2 YFSETQ. The CDR3 spans 13 residues. Trimming at V came to 4 bases and at J to 5 bases, leaving 4 bases not matched to a gene. CDR3 sequence: CASSGAGDETQYF. The CDR3 bases are TGCGCCAGCAGCGGAGCGGGGGACGAGACCCAGTACTTC.

The rearrangement joins TRBV24-1 to TRBJ2-1; D is possibly TRBD2 (6 bases). Germline CDR1 reads KGHDR; CDR2 reads SFDVKD. The CDR3 consists of 13 residues. V dropped 5 bases and J dropped 12 bases, with 16 bases sitting between them. CDR3 sequence (DNA): TGTGCCACCAGTGCCCTCGGGGGTGGGAGGCAGTTCTTC. It encodes CATSALGGGRQFF.

This clonotype was counted only a few times. The chain carries TRBV2 and TRBJ2-1; 8 nucleotides align to TRBD2. CDR1 and CDR2 from the germline V gene are SNHLY and FYNNEI. This CDR3 has 14 residues. J gave up 0 bases and V 6 bases, and 1 base lay outside the gene matches. CDR3 residues: CASRRGDSYNEQFF. DNA for the CDR3: TGTGCCAGCAGGCGGGGGGACTCCTACAATGAGCAGTTCTTC. The full variable domain, completed using reference TRBV2 and TRBJ2-1, is EPEVTQTPSHQVTQMGQEVILRCVPISNHLYFYWYRQILGQKVEFLVSFYNNEISEKSEIFDDQFSVERPDGSNFTLKIRSTKLEDSAMYFCASRRGDSYNEQFFGPGTRLTVL.

In DNA, the CDR3 is TGCAGTGCACCACGACTAGCGGGGCTTCCCTACGAGCAGTACTTC. Translation: CSAPRLAGLPYEQYF. V and J are TRBV20-1 and TRBJ2-7, with 11 bases lining up with TRBD2. This CDR3 is 15 amino acids long. With 6 bases clipped from V and 2 bases from J, the junction kept 9 bases outside the gene matches. Germline V gene sequence: CDR1 DFQATT, CDR2 SNEGSKA (reference sequence).

The V gene is TRBV29-1, the J gene TRBJ1-1; no firm D call. The CDR3 is 12 amino acids. Trimming took off 5 bases at V and 0 bases at J, with 7 bases between the two ends. Germline loops: CDR1 SQVTM, CDR2 ANQGSEA. The CDR3, as DNA: TGCAGCGTTTACAGAGTGAACACTGAAGCTTTCTTT. Amino acids: CSVYRVNTEAFF.

This clonotype was observed a single time. The chain carries TRBV6-1 and TRBJ2-1; TRBD1 might be the D (6 bases). V lost 6 bases and J 5 bases, leaving 20 bases between the germline ends. Germline V CDR1 and CDR2: MNHNS, SASEGT. The CDR3 totals 16 residues. CDR3 coding DNA: TGTGCCAGCAGAGAGGGTCGGACGGCAGGGGACAATGAGCAGTTCTTC. Its translation is CASREGRTAGDNEQFF.

The chain combines TRBV18 with TRBJ2-7; maybe TRBD1 (6 bases). Per germline, CDR1 KGHSH and CDR2 LQKENI. The CDR3 has 14 amino acids. V lost 2 bases, J lost 1 base, and 9 bases lay in between. CDR3 in amino acids: CASSPGGDSYEQYF. The CDR3 DNA reads TGTGCCAGCTCACCAGGGGGCGATTCCTACGAGCAGTACTTC.

Comments on this clonotype: A much larger clone sits a single nucleotide away, making a read error possible. The chain links TRBV2 to TRBJ2-5, with unresolved D. The end of the DNA fits TRBJ2-7 better, so the J call may be wrong. CDR1 and CDR2 from the germline V gene are SNHLY and FYNNEI. This CDR3 region has 11 residues. The CDR3 protein is CASSKFYEQYF. CDR3 in DNA: TGTGCCAGCAGCAAGTTCTACGAGCAGTACTTC.

This chain uses TRBV12-3 or TRBV12-4 with TRBJ1-1; D may be TRBD1 (5 bases). The germline V and J ends were trimmed by 6 bases and 1 base, with 15 bases remaining between them. The CDR3 runs to 15 residues. The CDR3, as DNA: TGTGCCAGCAGGCTGCTTGTAGGGGAGAACACTGAAGCTTTCTTT. It codes for CASRLLVGENTEAFF.

The chain links TRBV28 to TRBJ2-7, with 9 bases aligning to TRBD1. V was clipped by 2 bases and J by 6 bases; unmatched bases: 8. There are 15 residues in the CDR3. Germline V CDR1 and CDR2: MDHEN, SYDVKM. Here the CDR3 reads CASSLGTGIPSEQYF. Here the CDR3 DNA reads TGTGCCAGCAGTTTAGGGACAGGGATCCCCTCCGAGCAGTACTTC.

The chain employs TRBV12-3 or TRBV12-4 and TRBJ2-3; TRBD2 matches 10 bases. The V gene end was trimmed by 3 bases and the J gene end by 9 bases; junction bases not matched to a gene: 9. The CDR3 contains 15 residues. The CDR3 coding sequence is TGTGCCAGCAGTTTGAGAGCGGGGGGGTTTACCACGCAGTATTTT. Translated: CASSLRAGGFTTQYF.

This clonotype was counted between two and nine times. This chain links TRBV12-3 or TRBV12-4 with TRBJ2-3; a weak D match, TRBD2 (5 bases). This CDR3 contains 12 residues. The V gene lost 5 bases and the J gene lost 8 bases, with 11 bases spanning the gap. The CDR3 is CASSPPGVTQYF. The CDR3 DNA follows: TGTGCCAGCAGTCCCCCCGGGGTTACGCAGTATTTT.

This clonotype is a singleton in its sample. This chain connects TRBV7-9 to TRBJ2-7; TRBD2 aligns across 7 bases. The length of the CDR3 is 14 residues. CDR1 and CDR2 from the germline V gene are SEHNR and FQNEAQ (reference sequence). The V and J ends lost 5 bases and 10 bases, in that order; junction bases with no gene match: 14. CDR3 in amino acids: CASSPSRLARAQYF. CDR3 DNA sequence: TGTGCCAGCAGCCCAAGCCGACTAGCCAGGGCCCAGTACTTC.

V and J are TRBV4-1 and TRBJ2-7; the D is unclear. The CDR3 consists of 13 residues. Germline values: CDR1 MGHRA, CDR2 YSYEKL. The V and J ends lost 1 base and 1 base respectively, with 5 bases between them. CDR3 sequence (DNA): TGCGCCAGCAGCCAAGCTGAATCCTACGAGCAGTACTTC. It translates to CASSQAESYEQYF.

V gene TRBV7-8 combines with J gene TRBJ2-1; D is uncertain. V lost 3 bases to trimming and J lost 1 base, with 13 bases between them. The CDR3 runs to 16 residues. The germline CDR1 and CDR2 sequences are SGHVS and FQNEAQ. The CDR3 protein is CASSFGRTWSYNEQFF. CDR3 sequence (DNA): TGTGCCAGCAGCTTCGGACGTACATGGTCCTACAATGAGCAGTTCTTC.

The V call is TRBV4-1, the J call TRBJ1-1, with a weak D call TRBD1 (6 bases). This CDR3 region has 15 residues. Germline loops: CDR1 MGHRA, CDR2 YSYEKL. V was cut by 4 bases and J by 0 bases, with 12 bases left in between. The CDR3 is CASSLSGHLNTEAFF. CDR3 sequence (DNA): TGCGCCAGCAGCCTTTCGGGACACTTGAACACTGAAGCTTTCTTT.

In this sample, this clonotype turned up a few times. The gene calls are TRBV12-3 or TRBV12-4 and TRBJ2-1, with 7 bases fitting TRBD2. CDR3 length equals 17 residues. Trimming cost V 5 bases and J 5 bases; bases outside gene matches: 15. Here the CDR3 DNA reads TGTGCCAGCAGTCGAAACCCAGCGGGGTGGGGGGACAATGAGCAGTTCTTC. Protein product: CASSRNPAGWGDNEQFF.

The V gene is TRBV9, the J gene TRBJ2-3; D is unresolved. This CDR3 region has 14 residues. CDR1 SGDLS and CDR2 YYNGEE come from the germline V gene. V was clipped by 5 bases and J by 1 base, with 11 bases between them. CDR3 loop: CASSGESGTDTQYF. The CDR3 nucleotides read TGTGCCAGCAGTGGGGAATCCGGCACAGATACGCAGTATTTT.